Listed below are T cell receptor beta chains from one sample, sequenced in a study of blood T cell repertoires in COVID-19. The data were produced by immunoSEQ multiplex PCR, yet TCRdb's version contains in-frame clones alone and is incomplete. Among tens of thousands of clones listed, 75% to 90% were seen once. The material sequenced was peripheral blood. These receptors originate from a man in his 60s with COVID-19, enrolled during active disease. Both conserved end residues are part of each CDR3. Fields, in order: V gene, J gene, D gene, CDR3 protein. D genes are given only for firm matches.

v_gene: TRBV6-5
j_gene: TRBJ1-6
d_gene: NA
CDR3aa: CASSRQGKSSPLHF

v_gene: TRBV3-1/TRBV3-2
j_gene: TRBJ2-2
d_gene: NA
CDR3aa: CASSQEVGVRELFF

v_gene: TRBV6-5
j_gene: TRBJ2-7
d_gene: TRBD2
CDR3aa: CASSRTSAHSYEQYF

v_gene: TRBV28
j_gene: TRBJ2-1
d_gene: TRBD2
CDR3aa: CASSLIAGVVDEQFF

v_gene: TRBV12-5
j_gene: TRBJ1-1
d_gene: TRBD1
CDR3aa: CASGLGRGDTEAFF

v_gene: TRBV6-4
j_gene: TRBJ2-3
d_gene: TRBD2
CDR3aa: CASSGRETDTQYF

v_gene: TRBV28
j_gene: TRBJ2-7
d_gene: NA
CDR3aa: CASAREYDEQYF

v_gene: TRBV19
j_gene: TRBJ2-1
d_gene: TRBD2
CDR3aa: CATSLLAGGNEQFF

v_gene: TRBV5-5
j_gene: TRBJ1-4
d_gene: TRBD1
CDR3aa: CASSAMTGGNPRLEKLFF

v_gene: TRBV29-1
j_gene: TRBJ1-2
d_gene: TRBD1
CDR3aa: CSVEQDRGQGYGYTF

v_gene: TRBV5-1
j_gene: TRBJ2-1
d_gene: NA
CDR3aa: CASSSVPGRINEQFF

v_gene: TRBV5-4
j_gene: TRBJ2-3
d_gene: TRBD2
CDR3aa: CASSLQREGRYTQYF

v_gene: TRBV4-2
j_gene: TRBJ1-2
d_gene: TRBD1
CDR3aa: CASSHPQGPDYGYTF

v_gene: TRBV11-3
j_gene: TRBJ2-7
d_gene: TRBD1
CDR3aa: CASSLAGTGGYEQYF

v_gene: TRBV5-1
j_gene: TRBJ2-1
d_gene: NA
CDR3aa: CASSLAAGGSNEQFF

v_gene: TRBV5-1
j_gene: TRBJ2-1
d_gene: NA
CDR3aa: CASSIGTSKSGEQFF

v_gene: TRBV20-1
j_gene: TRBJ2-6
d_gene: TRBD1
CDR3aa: CSASPGQPISGANVLTF

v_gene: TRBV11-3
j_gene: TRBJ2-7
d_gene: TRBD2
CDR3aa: CASSFLTSGGYEQYF

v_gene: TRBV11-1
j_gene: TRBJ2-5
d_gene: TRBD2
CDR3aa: CASSLEGTSLETQYF

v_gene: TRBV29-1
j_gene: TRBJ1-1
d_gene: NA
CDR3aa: CSVTSELNEAFF

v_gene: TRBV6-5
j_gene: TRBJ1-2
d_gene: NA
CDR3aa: CASPDRGGYTF

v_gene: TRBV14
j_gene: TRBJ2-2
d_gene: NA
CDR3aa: CASSQLGINTGELFF

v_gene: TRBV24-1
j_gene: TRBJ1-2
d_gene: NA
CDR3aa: CATSSGSPYGYTF

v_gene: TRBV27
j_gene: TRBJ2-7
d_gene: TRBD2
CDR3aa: CASSFSLAGAIHEQYF

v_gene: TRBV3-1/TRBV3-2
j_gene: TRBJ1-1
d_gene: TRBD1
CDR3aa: CASSQALGQGDGNTEAFF

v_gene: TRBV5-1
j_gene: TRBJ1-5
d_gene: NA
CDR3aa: CASSWGPIDQPQHF

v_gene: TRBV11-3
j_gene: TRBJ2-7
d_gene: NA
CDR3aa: CASSPGLTFSSYEQYF

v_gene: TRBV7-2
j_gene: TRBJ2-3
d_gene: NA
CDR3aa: CASSLVIFAGSTDTQYF

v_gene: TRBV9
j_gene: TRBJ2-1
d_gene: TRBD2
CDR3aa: CASSVASGRRNEQFF

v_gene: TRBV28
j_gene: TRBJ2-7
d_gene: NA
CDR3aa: CASGEFGERTLPYEQYF

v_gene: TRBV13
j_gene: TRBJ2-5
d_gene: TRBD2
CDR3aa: CASSSQWGGSTETQYF

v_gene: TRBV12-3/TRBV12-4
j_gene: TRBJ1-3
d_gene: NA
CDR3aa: CASRAGLLYF

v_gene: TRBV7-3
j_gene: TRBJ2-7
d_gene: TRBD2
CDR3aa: CASSPTGGAEQYF

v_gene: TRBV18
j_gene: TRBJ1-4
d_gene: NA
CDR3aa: CASSRSATNEKLFF

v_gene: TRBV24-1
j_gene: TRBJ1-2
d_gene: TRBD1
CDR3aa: CATSDSTGAVGYTF

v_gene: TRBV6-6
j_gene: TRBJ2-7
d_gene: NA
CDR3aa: CASSYGPEREQYF

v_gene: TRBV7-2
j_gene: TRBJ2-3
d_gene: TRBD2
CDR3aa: CASSFRGLVGDTQYF

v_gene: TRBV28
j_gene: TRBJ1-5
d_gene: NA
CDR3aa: CASSSSDQPQHF

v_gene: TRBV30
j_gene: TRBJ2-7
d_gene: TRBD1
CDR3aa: CAWQGDRGAYEQYF

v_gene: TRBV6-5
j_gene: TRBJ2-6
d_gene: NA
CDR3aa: CAGGRPGANVLTF

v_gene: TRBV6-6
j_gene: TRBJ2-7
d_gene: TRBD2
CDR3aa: CASSYSSTSGSHEQYF

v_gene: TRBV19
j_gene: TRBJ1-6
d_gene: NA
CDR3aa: CASSMGQFNSPLHF

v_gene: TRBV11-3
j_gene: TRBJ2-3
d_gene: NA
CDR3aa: CASSLGMGGVTDTQYF

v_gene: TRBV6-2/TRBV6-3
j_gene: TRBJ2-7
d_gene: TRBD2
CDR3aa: CASSSWTSGSSYEQYF

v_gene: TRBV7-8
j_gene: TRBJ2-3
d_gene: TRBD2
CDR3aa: CASSLLAGTDTQYF

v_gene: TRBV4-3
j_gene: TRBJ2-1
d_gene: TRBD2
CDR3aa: CASSQEIASGSSYNEQFF